The 7 T cell receptor beta chains below come from one sample, sequenced in a study of blood T cell repertoires in COVID-19. Using immunoSEQ multiplex PCR, the repertoire was profiled, and TCRdb retains in-frame clones only, with some absent. The sample consists of around 320,000 clones, roughly nine tenths of them appearing once. Source material: peripheral blood. The receptors originated from a man between 18 and 29 years old with active or convalescent COVID-19.

Concerning this clone: One junction end does not reproduce the germline sequence, and a read error may be involved. This CDR3 is also generated by other DNA sequences in the sample. CDR3 loop: CASSLAGTGGEKLFF. The CDR3 DNA reads TGCGCCAGCAGTTTGGCCGGGACAGGAGGAGAAAAACTGTTTTTT. The rearrangement uses TRBV5-1 and TRBJ1-4, with 8 bases identical to TRBD1. CDR1 is SGHRS and CDR2 is YFSETQ in the germline V gene. This CDR3 is built from 15 residues.

The V gene is TRBV29-1, the J gene TRBJ2-7, with a possible D match to TRBD2 (5 bases). Germline CDR1 is SQVTM and CDR2 is ANQGSEA. This CDR3 is built from 14 residues. Trimming pared 7 bases from V and 1 base from J, leaving 17 bases between. Here the CDR3 reads CSAKGAGDSYEQYF. DNA for the CDR3: TGCAGCGCTAAGGGTGCGGGTGATTCCTACGAGCAGTACTTC.

The chain is built from TRBV28 and TRBJ2-7; 7 bases fit TRBD2. The CDR3 is 16 residues long. Looked up from germline, CDR1 is MDHEN and CDR2 is SYDVKM. Losses at the gene ends were 4 bases for V and 3 bases for J; bases not matched to a gene: 12. The CDR3, as DNA: TGTGCCAGCAGTTCCAGTCGGGCGGGAGAGAACTACGAGCAGTACTTC. This translates into CASSSSRAGENYEQYF.

V is TRBV6-5 and J is TRBJ2-3; 9 bases are a match to TRBD1. Trimming took 9 bases from V and 6 from J; bases not matched to a gene: 10. Germline CDR1 is MNHEY and CDR2 is SVGAGI. The CDR3 totals 14 residues. CDR3 in amino acids: CASRRQGVVDTQYF. CDR3 DNA sequence: TGTGCCAGTCGCCGACAGGGGGTTGTGGATACGCAGTATTTT.

The chain recombines TRBV5-5 with TRBJ2-7; TRBD1 is a possible D gene (6 bases). Germline loops: CDR1 SGHKS, CDR2 YYEKEE (reference sequence). V was shortened by 1 base and J by 7 bases, with 12 bases between the two germline ends. This CDR3 spans 13 amino acids. CDR3 coding DNA: TGTGCCAGCAGCTTGCCAGGGGTTCATGAGCAGTACTTC. Translation: CASSLPGVHEQYF. Looking up the rest from reference TRBV5-5 and TRBJ2-7 gives the full variable domain: DAGVTQSPTHLIKTRGQQVTLRCSPISGHKSVSWYQQVLGQGPQFIFQYYEKEERGRGNFPDRFSARQFPNYSSELNVNALLLGDSALYLCASSLPGVHEQYFGPGTRLTVT.

The genes are TRBV7-9 and TRBJ2-2; maybe TRBD1 (6 bases). This CDR3 is 16 amino acids long. V was clipped by 2 bases and J by 4 bases, with 14 bases between them. Germline lookup yields CDR1 SEHNR and CDR2 FQNEAQ (reference sequence). This CDR3 is CASSLPGAVLTGELFF. CDR3 in DNA: TGTGCCAGCAGCTTACCAGGGGCCGTTCTCACCGGGGAGCTGTTTTTT.

This rearrangement joins TRBV7-8 to TRBJ2-1; 14 bases fit TRBD2. CDR1 SGHVS and CDR2 FQNEAQ come from the germline V gene. After removal of 4 bases from V and 4 bases from J, the junction contained 3 bases not matched to a gene. The CDR3 runs 16 residues. The CDR3 region is CASSSRLAGGYNEQFF. The CDR3 nucleotides are TGTGCCAGCAGCTCGAGACTAGCGGGAGGGTACAATGAGCAGTTCTTC.